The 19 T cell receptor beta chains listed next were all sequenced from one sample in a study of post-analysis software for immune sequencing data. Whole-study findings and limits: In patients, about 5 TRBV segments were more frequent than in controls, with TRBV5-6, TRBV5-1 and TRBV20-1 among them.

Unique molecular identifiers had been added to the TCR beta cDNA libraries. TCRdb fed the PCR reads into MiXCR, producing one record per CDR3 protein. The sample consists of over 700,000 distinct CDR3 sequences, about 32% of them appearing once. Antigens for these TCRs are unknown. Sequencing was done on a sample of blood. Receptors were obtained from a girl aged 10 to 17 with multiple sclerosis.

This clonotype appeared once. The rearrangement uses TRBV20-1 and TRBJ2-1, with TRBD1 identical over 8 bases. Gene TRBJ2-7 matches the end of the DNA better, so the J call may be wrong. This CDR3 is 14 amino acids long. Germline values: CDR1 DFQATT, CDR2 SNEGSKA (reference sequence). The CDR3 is CSAHKDRVVFEQYF. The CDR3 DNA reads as TGCAGTGCTCACAAGGACAGGGTTGTGTTTGAGCAGTACTTC.

CDR3 sequence reads: CASSLVSLDSRYEQYF. CDR3 nucleotide sequence: TGTGCCAGCAGCTTAGTCAGTCTGGACAGCAGATACGAGCAGTACTTC. The genes are TRBV7-9 and TRBJ2-7; a possible D gene is TRBD1 (6 bases). Germline V gives CDR1 SEHNR, CDR2 FQNEAQ (reference sequence). This CDR3 is built from 16 residues. V was pared by 1 base and J by 4 bases, with 17 bases between.

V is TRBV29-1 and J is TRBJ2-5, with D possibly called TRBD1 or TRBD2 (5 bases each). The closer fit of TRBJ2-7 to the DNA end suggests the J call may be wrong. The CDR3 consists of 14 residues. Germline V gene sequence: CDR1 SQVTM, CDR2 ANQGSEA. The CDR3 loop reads CSVLVGPLAYEQYF. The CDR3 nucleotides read TGCAGCGTATTGGTGGGACCGCTAGCCTACGAGCAGTACTTC.

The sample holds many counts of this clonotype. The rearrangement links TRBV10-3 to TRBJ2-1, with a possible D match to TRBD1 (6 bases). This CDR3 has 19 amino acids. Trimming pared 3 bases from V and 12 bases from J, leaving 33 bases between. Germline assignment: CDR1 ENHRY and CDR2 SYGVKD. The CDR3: CAISDLQGTGPRPKGWQFF. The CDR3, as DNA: TGTGCCATCAGTGACTTACAGGGAACCGGACCTAGACCCAAAGGATGGCAGTTCTTC.

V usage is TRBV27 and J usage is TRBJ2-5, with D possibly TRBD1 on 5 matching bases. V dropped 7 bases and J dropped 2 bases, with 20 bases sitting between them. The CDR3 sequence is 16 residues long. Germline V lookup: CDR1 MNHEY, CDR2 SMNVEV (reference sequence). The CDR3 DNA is TGTGCCAGCAATCCCAACTGGGGCTTAGATCAAGAGACCCAGTACTTC. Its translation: CASNPNWGLDQETQYF.

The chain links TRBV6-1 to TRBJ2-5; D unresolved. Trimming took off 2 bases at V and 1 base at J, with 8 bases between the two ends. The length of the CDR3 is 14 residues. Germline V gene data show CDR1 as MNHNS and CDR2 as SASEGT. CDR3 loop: CASSEWPFQETQYF. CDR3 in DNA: TGTGCCAGCAGTGAATGGCCGTTCCAAGAGACCCAGTACTTC.

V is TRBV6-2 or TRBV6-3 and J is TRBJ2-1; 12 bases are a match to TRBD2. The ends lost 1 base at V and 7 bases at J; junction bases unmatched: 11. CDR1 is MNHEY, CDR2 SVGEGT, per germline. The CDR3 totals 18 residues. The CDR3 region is CASSYWWTSGTTVNEQFF. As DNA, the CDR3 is TGTGCCAGCAGTTACTGGTGGACTAGCGGGACAACGGTGAATGAGCAGTTCTTC.

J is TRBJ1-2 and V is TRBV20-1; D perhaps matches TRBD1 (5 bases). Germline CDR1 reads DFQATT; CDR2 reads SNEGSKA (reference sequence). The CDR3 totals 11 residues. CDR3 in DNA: TGCAGCGGACAAGGTTTGCGTGGCTACACCTTC. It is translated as CSGQGLRGYTF.

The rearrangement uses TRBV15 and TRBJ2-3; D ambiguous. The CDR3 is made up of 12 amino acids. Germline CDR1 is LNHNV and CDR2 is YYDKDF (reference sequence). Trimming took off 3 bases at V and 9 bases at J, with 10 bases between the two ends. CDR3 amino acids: CATSRSRRTQYF. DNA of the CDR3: TGTGCCACCAGCAGGAGTCGGCGGACGCAGTATTTT.

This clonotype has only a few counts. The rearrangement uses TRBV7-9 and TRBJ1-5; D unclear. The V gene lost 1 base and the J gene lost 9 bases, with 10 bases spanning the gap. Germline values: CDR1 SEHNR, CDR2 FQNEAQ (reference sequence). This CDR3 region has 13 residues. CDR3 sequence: CASSLEDSWPQHF. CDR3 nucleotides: TGTGCCAGCAGCTTAGAGGACTCTTGGCCCCAGCATTTT.

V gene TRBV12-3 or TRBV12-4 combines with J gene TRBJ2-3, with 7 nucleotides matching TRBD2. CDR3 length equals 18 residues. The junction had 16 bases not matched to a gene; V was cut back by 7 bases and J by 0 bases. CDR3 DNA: TGTGCCAGCACCAGAAGCGGACGAAGCGGGGCTAGCACAGATACGCAGTATTTT. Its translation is CASTRSGRSGASTDTQYF.

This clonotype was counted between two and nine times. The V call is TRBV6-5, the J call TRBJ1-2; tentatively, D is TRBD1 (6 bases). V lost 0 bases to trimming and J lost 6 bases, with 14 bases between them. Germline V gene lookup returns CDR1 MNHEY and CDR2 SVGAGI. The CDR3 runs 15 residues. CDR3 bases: TGTGCCAGCAGTTACTCGGTTTCGGCAGGGGATGGCTACACCTTC. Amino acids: CASSYSVSAGDGYTF.

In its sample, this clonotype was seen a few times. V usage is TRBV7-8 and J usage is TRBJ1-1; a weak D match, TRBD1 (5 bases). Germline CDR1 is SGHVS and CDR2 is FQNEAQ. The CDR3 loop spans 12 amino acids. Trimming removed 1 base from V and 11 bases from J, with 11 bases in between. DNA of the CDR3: TGTGCCAGCAGCTTAGGGGGACTTATCGCTTTCTTT. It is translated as CASSLGGLIAFF.

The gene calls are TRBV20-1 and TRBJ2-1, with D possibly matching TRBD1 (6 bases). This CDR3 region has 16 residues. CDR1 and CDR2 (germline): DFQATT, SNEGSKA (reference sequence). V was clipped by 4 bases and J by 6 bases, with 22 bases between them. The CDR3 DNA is TGCAGTGCTACGGTTAGCAGGGGCGAAGAAATCAATGAGCAGTTCTTC. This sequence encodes CSATVSRGEEINEQFF.

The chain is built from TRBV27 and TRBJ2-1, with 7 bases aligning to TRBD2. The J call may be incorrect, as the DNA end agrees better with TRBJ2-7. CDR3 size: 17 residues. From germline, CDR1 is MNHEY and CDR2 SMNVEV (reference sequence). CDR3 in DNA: TGTGCCAGCTCCTTTCAGGGAGGGGAAATTTCCTACAATGAGCAGTACTTC. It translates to CASSFQGGEISYNEQYF.

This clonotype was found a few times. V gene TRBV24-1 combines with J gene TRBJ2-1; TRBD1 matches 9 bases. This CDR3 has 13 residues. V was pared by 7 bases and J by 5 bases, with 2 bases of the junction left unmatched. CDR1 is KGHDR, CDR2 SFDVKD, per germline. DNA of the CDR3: TGTGCCACCAGCGGGACAGGGAACAATGAGCAGTTCTTC. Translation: CATSGTGNNEQFF.

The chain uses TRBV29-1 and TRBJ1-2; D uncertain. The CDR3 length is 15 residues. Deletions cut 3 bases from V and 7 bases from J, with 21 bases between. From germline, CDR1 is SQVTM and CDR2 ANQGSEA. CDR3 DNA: TGCAGCGTTGACCCCGGGAGCCCCGCATCGGGTGGCTACACCTTC. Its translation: CSVDPGSPASGGYTF.

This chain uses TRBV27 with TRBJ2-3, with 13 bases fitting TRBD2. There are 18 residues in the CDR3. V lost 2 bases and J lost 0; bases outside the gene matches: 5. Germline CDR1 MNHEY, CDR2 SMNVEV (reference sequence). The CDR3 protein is CASSLRLAGGGSTDTQYF. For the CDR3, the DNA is TGTGCCAGCAGTTTAAGACTAGCGGGAGGAGGCAGCACAGATACGCAGTATTTT.

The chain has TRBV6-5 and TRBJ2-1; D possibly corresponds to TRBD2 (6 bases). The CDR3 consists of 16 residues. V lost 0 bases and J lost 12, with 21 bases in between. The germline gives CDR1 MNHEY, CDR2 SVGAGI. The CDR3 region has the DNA TGTGCCAGCAGTTACTCCGAAGGAGGAGGGAGGCTTGGGCAGTTCTTC. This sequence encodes CASSYSEGGGRLGQFF.